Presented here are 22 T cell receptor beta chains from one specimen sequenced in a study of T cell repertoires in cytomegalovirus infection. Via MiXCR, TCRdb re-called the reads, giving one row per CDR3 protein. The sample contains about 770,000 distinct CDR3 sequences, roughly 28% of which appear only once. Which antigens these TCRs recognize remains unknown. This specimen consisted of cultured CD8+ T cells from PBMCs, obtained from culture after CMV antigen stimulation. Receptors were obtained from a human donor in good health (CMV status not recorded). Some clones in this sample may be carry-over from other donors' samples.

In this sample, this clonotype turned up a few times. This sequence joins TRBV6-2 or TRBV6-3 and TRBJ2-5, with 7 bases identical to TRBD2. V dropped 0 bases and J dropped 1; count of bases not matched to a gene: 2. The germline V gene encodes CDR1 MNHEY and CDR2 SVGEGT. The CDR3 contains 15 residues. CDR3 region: CASSYSGLGQETQYF. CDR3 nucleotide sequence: TGTGCCAGCAGTTACTCTGGACTAGGCCAAGAGACCCAGTACTTC.

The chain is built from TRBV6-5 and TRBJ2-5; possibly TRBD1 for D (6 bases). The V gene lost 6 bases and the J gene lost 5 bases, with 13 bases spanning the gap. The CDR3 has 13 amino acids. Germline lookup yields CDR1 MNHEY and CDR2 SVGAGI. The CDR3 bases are TGTGCCAGCAGGAATACAGGGTATGAGACCCAGTACTTC. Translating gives CASRNTGYETQYF.

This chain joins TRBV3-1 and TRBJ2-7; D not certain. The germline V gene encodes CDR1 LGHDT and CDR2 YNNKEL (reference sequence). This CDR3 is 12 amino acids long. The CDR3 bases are TGTGGTTCACGGTCCGCGCTCAACGAGCAGTACTTC. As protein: CGSRSALNEQYF.

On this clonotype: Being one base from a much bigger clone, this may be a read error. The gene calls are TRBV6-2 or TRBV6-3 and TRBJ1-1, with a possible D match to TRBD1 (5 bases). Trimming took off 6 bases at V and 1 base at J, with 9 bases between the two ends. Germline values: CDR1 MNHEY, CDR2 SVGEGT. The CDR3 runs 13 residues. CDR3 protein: CASSGQQNTEAFF. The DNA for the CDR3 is TGTGCCAGCAGCGGACAACAGAACACTGAAGCTTTCTTT.

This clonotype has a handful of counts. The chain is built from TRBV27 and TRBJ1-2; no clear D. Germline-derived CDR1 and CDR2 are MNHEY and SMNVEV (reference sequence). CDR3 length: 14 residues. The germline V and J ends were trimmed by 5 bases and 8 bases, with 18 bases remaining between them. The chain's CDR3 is CASSPIGGRNGYTF. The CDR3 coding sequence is TGTGCCAGCAGTCCCATTGGAGGGAGGAACGGCTACACCTTC.

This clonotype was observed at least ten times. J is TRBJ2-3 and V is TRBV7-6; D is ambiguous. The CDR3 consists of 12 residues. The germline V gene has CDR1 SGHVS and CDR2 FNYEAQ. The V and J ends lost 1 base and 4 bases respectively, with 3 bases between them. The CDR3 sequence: CASSLDSDTQYF. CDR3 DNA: TGTGCCAGCAGCTTAGATTCAGATACGCAGTATTTT.

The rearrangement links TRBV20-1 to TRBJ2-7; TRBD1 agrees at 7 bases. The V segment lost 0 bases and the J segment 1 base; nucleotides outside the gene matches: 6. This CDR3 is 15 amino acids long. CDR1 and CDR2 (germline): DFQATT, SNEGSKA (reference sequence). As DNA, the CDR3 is TGCAGTGCTAGAGATAGAGCGACAGGGTCCTACGAGCAGTACTTC. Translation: CSARDRATGSYEQYF.

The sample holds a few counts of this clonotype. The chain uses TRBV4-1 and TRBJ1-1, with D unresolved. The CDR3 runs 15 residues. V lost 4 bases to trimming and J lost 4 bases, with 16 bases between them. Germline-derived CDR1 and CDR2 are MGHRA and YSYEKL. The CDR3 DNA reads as TGCGCCAGCAGCCCCCGGGCTTCAGGCGGCACTGAAGCTTTCTTT. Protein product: CASSPRASGGTEAFF.

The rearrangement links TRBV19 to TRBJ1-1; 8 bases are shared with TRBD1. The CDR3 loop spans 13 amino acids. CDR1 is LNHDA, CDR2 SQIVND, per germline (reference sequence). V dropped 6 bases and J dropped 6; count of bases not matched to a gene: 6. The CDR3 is CASRPGGWAEAFF. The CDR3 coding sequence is TGTGCCAGTAGGCCAGGGGGCTGGGCTGAAGCTTTCTTT.

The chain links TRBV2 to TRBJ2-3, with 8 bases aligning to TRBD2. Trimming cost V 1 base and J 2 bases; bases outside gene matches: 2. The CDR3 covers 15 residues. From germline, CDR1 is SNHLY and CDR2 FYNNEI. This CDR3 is CASSEVAGFTDTQYF. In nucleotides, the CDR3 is TGTGCCAGCAGTGAAGTAGCGGGGTTCACAGATACGCAGTATTTT.

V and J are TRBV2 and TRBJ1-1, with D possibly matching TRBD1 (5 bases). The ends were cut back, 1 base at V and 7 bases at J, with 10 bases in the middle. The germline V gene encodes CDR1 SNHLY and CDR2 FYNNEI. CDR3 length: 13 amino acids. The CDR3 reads CASSEGTRGEAFF. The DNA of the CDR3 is TGTGCCAGCAGTGAAGGGACAAGGGGTGAAGCTTTCTTT.

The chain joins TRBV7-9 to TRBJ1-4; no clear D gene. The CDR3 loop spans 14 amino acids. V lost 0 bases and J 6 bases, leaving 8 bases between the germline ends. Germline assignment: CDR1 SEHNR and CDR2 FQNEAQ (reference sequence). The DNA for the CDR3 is TGTGCCAGCAGCTTAGCCCGAGGAGATGAAAAACTGTTTTTT. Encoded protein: CASSLARGDEKLFF.

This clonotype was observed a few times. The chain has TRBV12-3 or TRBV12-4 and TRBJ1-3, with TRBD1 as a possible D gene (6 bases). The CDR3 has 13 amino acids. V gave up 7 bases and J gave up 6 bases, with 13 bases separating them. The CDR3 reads CASTPGGANTIYF. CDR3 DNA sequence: TGTGCCAGCACCCCCGGGGGCGCAAACACCATATATTTT.

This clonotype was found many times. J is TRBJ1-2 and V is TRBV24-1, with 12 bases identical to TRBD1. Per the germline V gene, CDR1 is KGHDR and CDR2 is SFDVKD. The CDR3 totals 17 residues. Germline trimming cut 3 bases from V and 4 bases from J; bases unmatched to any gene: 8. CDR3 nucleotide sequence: TGTGCCACCAGTGATCCCGGGACAGGGGGCGCAACCTATGGCTACACCTTC. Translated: CATSDPGTGGATYGYTF.

The CDR3 sequence is CASSLNPRGSDEQYF. DNA of the CDR3: TGCGCCAGCAGCCTTAATCCCAGGGGGAGCGACGAGCAGTACTTC. The chain is built from TRBV4-1 and TRBJ2-7; TRBD1 aligns across 7 bases. This CDR3 contains 15 residues. The V and J ends lost 4 bases and 5 bases, in that order; junction bases with no gene match: 11. Per germline, CDR1 MGHRA and CDR2 YSYEKL.

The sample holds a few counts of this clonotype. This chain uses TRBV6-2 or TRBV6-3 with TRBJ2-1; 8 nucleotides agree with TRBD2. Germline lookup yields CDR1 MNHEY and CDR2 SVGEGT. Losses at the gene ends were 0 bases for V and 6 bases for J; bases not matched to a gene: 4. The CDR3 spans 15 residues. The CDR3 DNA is TGTGCCAGCAGTTACTCGGCGGGGGGAAGCAATGAGCAGTTCTTC. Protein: CASSYSAGGSNEQFF.

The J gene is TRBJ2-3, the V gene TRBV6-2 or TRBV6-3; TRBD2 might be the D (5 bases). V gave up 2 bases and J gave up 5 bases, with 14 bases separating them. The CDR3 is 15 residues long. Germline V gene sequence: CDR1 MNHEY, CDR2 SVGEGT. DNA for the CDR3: TGTGCCAGCAGTTACCCGAGCGGTTTGGGAGATACGCAGTATTTT. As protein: CASSYPSGLGDTQYF.

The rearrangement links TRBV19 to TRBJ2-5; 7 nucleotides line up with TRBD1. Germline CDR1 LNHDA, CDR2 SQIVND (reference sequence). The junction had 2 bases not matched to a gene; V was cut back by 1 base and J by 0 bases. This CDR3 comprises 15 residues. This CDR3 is CASSIVTGDQETQYF. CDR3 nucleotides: TGTGCCAGTAGTATAGTCACAGGGGACCAAGAGACCCAGTACTTC. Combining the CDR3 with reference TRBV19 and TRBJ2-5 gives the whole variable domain DGGITQSPKYLFRKEGQNVTLSCEQNLNHDAMYWYRQDPGQGLRLIYYSQIVNDFQKGDIAEGYSVSREKKESFPLTVTSAQKNPTAFYLCASSIVTGDQETQYFGPGTRLLVL.

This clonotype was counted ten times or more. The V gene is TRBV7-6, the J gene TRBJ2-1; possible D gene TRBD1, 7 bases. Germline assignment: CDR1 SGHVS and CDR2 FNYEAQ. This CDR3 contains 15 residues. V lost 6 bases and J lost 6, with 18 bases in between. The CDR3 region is CASSPWDSGGNEQFF. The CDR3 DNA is TGTGCCAGCAGTCCCTGGGACTCAGGGGGCAATGAGCAGTTCTTC.

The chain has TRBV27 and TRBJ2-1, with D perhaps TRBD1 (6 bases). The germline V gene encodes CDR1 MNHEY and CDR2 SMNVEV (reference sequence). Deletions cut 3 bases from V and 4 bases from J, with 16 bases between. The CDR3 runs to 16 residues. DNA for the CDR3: TGTGCCAGCAGTTTTACAGGGCTTGTGATATACAATGAGCAGTTCTTC. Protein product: CASSFTGLVIYNEQFF.

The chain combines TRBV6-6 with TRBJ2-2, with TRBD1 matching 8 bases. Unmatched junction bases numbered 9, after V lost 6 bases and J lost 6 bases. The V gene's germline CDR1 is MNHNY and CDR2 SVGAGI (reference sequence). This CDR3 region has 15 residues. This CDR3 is CASSIDRGWAGELFF. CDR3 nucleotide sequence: TGTGCCAGCAGCATCGACAGGGGTTGGGCCGGGGAGCTGTTTTTT.

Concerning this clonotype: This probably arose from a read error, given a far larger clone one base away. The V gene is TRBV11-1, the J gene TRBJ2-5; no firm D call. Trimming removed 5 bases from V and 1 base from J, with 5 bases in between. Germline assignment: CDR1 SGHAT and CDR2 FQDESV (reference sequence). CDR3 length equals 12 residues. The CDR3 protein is CASSVLQETQYF. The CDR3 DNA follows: TGTGCCAGCAGCGTCCTCCAAGAGACCCAGTACTTC.